A single sample is the source of the 10 T cell receptor beta chains below, sequenced in a study of T cells expressing NK-cell markers. After re-calling the 5' RACE reads, TCRdb lists one entry per CDR3 protein, DNA absent. This table lists 500,000 to 700,000 distinct CDR3 sequences. Sequenced sample: blood T cells: a sorted CD56 or NKG2C T cell subset, CD4+ or CD8+ T cells, or bulk PBMC T cells (not recorded which). The origin of the receptors is a man aged 18 to 29 in good health.

V and J are TRBV3-1 and TRBJ2-7. CDR1 is LGHDT and CDR2 is YNNKEL in the germline V gene (reference sequence). The CDR3 has 12 amino acids. CDR3 in amino acids: CASSQGPNEQYF.

The chain uses TRBV5-6 and TRBJ1-2. Per germline, CDR1 SGHDT and CDR2 YYEEEE. This CDR3 comprises 13 residues. This CDR3 reads CASSLAGEHGYTF.

The chain uses TRBV5-5 and TRBJ1-5. Germline V gene sequence: CDR1 SGHKS, CDR2 YYEKEE (reference sequence). The CDR3 runs to 14 residues. CDR3 residues: CASSRVGSHQPQHF. The full variable domain, completed using reference TRBV5-5 and TRBJ1-5, is DAGVTQSPTHLIKTRGQQVTLRCSPISGHKSVSWYQQVLGQGPQFIFQYYEKEERGRGNFPDRFSARQFPNYSSELNVNALLLGDSALYLCASSRVGSHQPQHFGDGTRLSIL.

The rearrangement joins TRBV6-2 or TRBV6-3 to TRBJ2-7; TCRdb indicates TRBD1, and absent DNA this call remains unverified. This CDR3 has 18 residues. CDR1 is MNHEY and CDR2 is SVGEGT in the germline V gene. The CDR3 is CASSPDFVGDRVFYEQYF.

J is TRBJ2-7 and V is TRBV20-1; absent DNA, TCRdb's TRBD1 call cannot be checked. This CDR3 spans 15 amino acids. Germline V lookup: CDR1 DFQATT, CDR2 SNEGSKA (reference sequence). Here the CDR3 reads CSASRSGAGSPEQYF.

The rearrangement uses TRBV7-8 and TRBJ2-1; checking the TCRdb D call of TRBD2 is not possible without DNA. In germline, CDR1 is SGHVS, CDR2 FQNEAQ. CDR3 length: 15 amino acids. This CDR3 reads CASSEPRATYYEQFF.

The chain's CDR3 is CASSLESSGINEQYF. J is TRBJ2-7 and V is TRBV7-2; TCRdb's D gene call, TRBD2, goes unchecked for lack of DNA. CDR1 SGHTA and CDR2 FQGNSA come from the germline V gene. The CDR3 consists of 15 residues.

V and J are TRBV12-3 or TRBV12-4 and TRBJ1-2; as DNA is missing, the TRBD1 call by TCRdb cannot be tested. This CDR3 comprises 15 residues. The CDR3: CASRTDRGHVYGYTF.

V is TRBV18 and J is TRBJ2-1; TCRdb's assignment of TRBD2 cannot be checked, as there is no DNA. Germline V gene data show CDR1 as KGHSH and CDR2 as LQKENI. There are 17 residues in the CDR3. The CDR3 here is CASSPLTSAQSYNEQFF.

This chain joins TRBV27 and TRBJ2-1; the D call of TRBD1 rests on TCRdb alone, since no DNA is present to check it. Germline CDR1 is MNHEY and CDR2 is SMNVEV (reference sequence). CDR3 length equals 16 residues. The CDR3 is CASSFVEGASRDEQFF.